Below are 24 T cell receptor beta chains sequenced from a single sample in a study of post-analysis software for immune sequencing data. Antigens of these TCRs are unknown. The authors incorporated unique molecular identifiers into the TCR beta cDNA libraries. One entry per CDR3 protein results from TCRdb running MiXCR on the PCR reads. The sample holds roughly 540,000 distinct CDR3 sequences; around 31% are singletons and the top ten take under 7%. General study points: Higher frequency in patients than in controls was seen for 5 or 6 TRBV segments, with TRBV5-6, TRBV5-1 and TRBV20-1 among them.

The sample consisted of blood. The receptors here all came from a girl under 18 with multiple sclerosis.

Concerning this clonotype: At one boundary the junction diverges from the germline segment, which might be a read error. The V call is TRBV4-1, the J call TRBJ2-7; 8 bases align to TRBD2. CDR3 size: 14 residues. Germline V gene lookup returns CDR1 MGHRA and CDR2 YSYEKL. In nucleotides, the CDR3 is TGTGCCAGCAGCCGGGGGGGAGACGGGGGTGAGCAGTACTTC. Translated: CASSRGGDGGEQYF.

There are a few counts of this clonotype. The chain couples TRBV7-9 to TRBJ1-2, with D perhaps matching TRBD1 (6 bases). CDR1 is SEHNR and CDR2 is FQNEAQ in the germline V gene (reference sequence). The V end lost 4 bases, the J end lost 10 bases, and 22 bases lay between the germline ends. The CDR3 is 15 residues long. CDR3 loop: CASSSRAGEFADYTF. In nucleotides, the CDR3 is TGTGCCAGCAGCTCTAGGGCAGGGGAGTTTGCGGACTACACCTTC.

In this sample, this clonotype turned up a few times. This sequence joins TRBV10-1 and TRBJ1-1; D may be TRBD1 (6 bases). Germline assignment: CDR1 WNHNN and CDR2 SYGVQD (reference sequence). V gave up 0 bases and J gave up 4 bases, with 15 bases separating them. The CDR3 runs to 16 residues. The CDR3 bases are TGCGCCAGCAGTGAGTCACGCCAACAGGGTTGCACTGAAGCTTTCTTT. The encoded protein is CASSESRQQGCTEAFF.

This clonotype was counted between two and nine times. The V call is TRBV12-3 or TRBV12-4, the J call TRBJ1-2; the D is unclear. V lost 3 bases, J lost 4 bases, and 18 bases lay in between. The CDR3 length is 16 residues. The CDR3: CASSFGRPDLGYGYTF. The CDR3 DNA sequence: TGTGCCAGCAGTTTCGGCAGGCCCGACCTGGGCTATGGCTACACCTTC.

V and J are TRBV20-1 and TRBJ2-7; possibly TRBD2 for D (6 bases). V was shortened by 4 bases and J by 7 bases, with 20 bases between the two germline ends. Germline V gene lookup returns CDR1 DFQATT and CDR2 SNEGSKA (reference sequence). CDR3 length: 14 amino acids. Here the CDR3 DNA reads TGCAGTGCTATTCGAACTAGCTCGGTCTGGGAGCAGTACTTC. Protein: CSAIRTSSVWEQYF.

This clonotype was observed a few times. This chain links TRBV12-3 or TRBV12-4 with TRBJ2-7; perhaps TRBD2 as D (6 bases). The CDR3 extends over 14 amino acids. V lost 3 bases and J lost 5, with 14 bases in between. CDR3 bases: TGTGCCAGCAGTTTGGGAGGTCGCGTAAACGAGCAGTACTTC. Protein: CASSLGGRVNEQYF.

The V call is TRBV5-5, the J call TRBJ2-3; D is unclear. Germline assignment: CDR1 SGHKS and CDR2 YYEKEE (reference sequence). This CDR3 spans 16 amino acids. V was pared by 1 base and J by 0 bases, with 12 bases between. This CDR3 reads CASSLIGFPSTDTQYF. CDR3 DNA: TGTGCCAGCAGCTTGATAGGATTTCCAAGCACAGATACGCAGTATTTT. The variable domain in full, with the rest retrieved from reference TRBV5-5 and TRBJ2-3, is DAGVTQSPTHLIKTRGQQVTLRCSPISGHKSVSWYQQVLGQGPQFIFQYYEKEERGRGNFPDRFSARQFPNYSSELNVNALLLGDSALYLCASSLIGFPSTDTQYFGPGTRLTVL.

The chain has TRBV6-4 and TRBJ2-7, with no clear D. The length of the CDR3 is 10 residues. V lost 7 bases to trimming and J lost 5 bases, with 6 bases between them. In germline, CDR1 is MRHNA, CDR2 SNTAGT. Written as DNA, the CDR3 is TGTGCCAGCAAAGGAGACGAGCAGTACTTC. It encodes CASKGDEQYF.

The sample holds a few counts of this clonotype. J is TRBJ2-1 and V is TRBV7-9; possibly TRBD1 for D (6 bases). CDR1 SEHNR and CDR2 FQNEAQ come from the germline V gene (reference sequence). Trimming left V 6 bases short and J 15 bases short, with 15 bases between. The CDR3 is 11 residues long. CDR3 coding DNA: TGTGCCAGCAGTAGGGGGTCCATGACGTTCTTC. Protein product: CASSRGSMTFF. The complete variable domain, with remaining parts taken from reference TRBV7-9 and TRBJ2-1, reads DTGVSQNPRHKITKRGQNVTFRCDPISEHNRLYWYRQTLGQGPEFLTYFQNEAQLEKSRLLSDRFSAERPKGSFSTLEIQRTEQGDSAMYLCASSRGSMTFFGPGTRLTVL.

This clonotype was seen only a few times. J is TRBJ1-4 and V is TRBV12-3 or TRBV12-4, with 9 nucleotides matching TRBD1. The CDR3 totals 14 residues. V lost 5 bases, J lost 5 bases, and 3 bases stayed unmatched. The CDR3 reads CASSLGTGNEKLFF. The CDR3 bases are TGTGCCAGCAGTCTAGGGACAGGGAATGAAAAACTGTTTTTT.

There are many counts of this clonotype. V gene TRBV20-1 combines with J gene TRBJ2-5, with D possibly being TRBD2 (6 bases). The CDR3 consists of 13 residues. V was cut by 7 bases and J by 3 bases, with 15 bases left in between. From germline, CDR1 is DFQATT and CDR2 SNEGSKA (reference sequence). The CDR3 loop is CSVIGGPKETQYF. In nucleotides, the CDR3 is TGCAGTGTAATCGGGGGACCCAAAGAGACCCAGTACTTC.

This clonotype came up a few times. The rearrangement uses TRBV5-6 and TRBJ2-4; TRBD1 might be the D (6 bases). The CDR3 contains 14 residues. V lost 4 bases, J lost 6 bases, and 14 bases lay in between. The germline V gene encodes CDR1 SGHDT and CDR2 YYEEEE. The CDR3 bases are TGTGCCAGCAGCGAACAGGGCAAAGGAAACATTCAGTACTTC. Translating it yields CASSEQGKGNIQYF. Looking up the rest from reference TRBV5-6 and TRBJ2-4 gives the full variable domain: DAGVTQSPTHLIKTRGQQVTLRCSPKSGHDTVSWYQQALGQGPQFIFQYYEEEERQRGNFPDRFSGHQFPNYSSELNVNALLLGDSALYLCASSEQGKGNIQYFGAGTRLSVL.

J is TRBJ2-3 and V is TRBV11-2, with TRBD2 matching 11 bases. Germline V gene lookup returns CDR1 SGHAT and CDR2 FQNNGV. This CDR3 region has 16 residues. V lost 2 bases, J lost 4 bases, and 5 bases stayed unmatched. CDR3 sequence reads: CASSLLLAGVADTQYF. DNA of the CDR3: TGTGCCAGCAGCTTACTACTAGCGGGGGTTGCAGATACGCAGTATTTT.

This clonotype appeared a few times. The chain carries TRBV5-1 and TRBJ2-3; either TRBD1 or TRBD2 may fit D (5 bases each). Germline assignment: CDR1 SGHRS and CDR2 YFSETQ. V lost 2 bases to trimming and J lost 6 bases, with 10 bases between them. The CDR3 runs to 13 residues. The CDR3 DNA reads as TGCGCCAGCAGCTTCCTCGGGACCGATACGCAGTATTTT. Its protein product is CASSFLGTDTQYF. The variable domain in full, completed from reference TRBV5-1 and TRBJ2-3, reads KAGVTQTPRYLIKTRGQQVTLSCSPISGHRSVSWYQQTPGQGLQFLFEYFSETQRNKGNFPGRFSGRQFSNSRSEMNVSTLELGDSALYLCASSFLGTDTQYFGPGTRLTVL.

The chain joins TRBV5-1 to TRBJ2-7, with 8 bases matching TRBD1. CDR1 and CDR2 from the germline V gene are SGHRS and YFSETQ. V shed 6 bases and J 1 base; nucleotides not matched to a gene: 9. The CDR3 totals 15 residues. CDR3 sequence (DNA): TGCGCCAGCACCATACAGGGGGTTGAATCCTACGAGCAGTACTTC. It specifies CASTIQGVESYEQYF.

The V gene is TRBV5-4, the J gene TRBJ1-4; D is unclear. Trimming cost V 4 bases and J 14 bases, with 18 bases left between them. The germline CDR1 and CDR2 sequences are SGHNT and YYREEE (reference sequence). The CDR3 extends over 13 amino acids. For the CDR3, the DNA is TGTGCCAGCAGCCCCTGGGGTGCGGGGAAGCTGTTTTTT. Amino acid sequence: CASSPWGAGKLFF.

This clonotype was detected a few times. The genes are TRBV7-9 and TRBJ2-3; 8 nucleotides line up with TRBD2. The germline gives CDR1 SEHNR, CDR2 FQNEAQ (reference sequence). V shed 8 bases, J shed 6 bases, and the junction held 10 bases outside the gene matches. CDR3 length: 14 amino acids. The CDR3 DNA is TGTGCCAGCTCTCGGAGCGGGGGCGGGGATACGCAGTATTTT. This sequence encodes CASSRSGGGDTQYF. The complete variable domain, with remaining parts taken from reference TRBV7-9 and TRBJ2-3, reads DTGVSQNPRHKITKRGQNVTFRCDPISEHNRLYWYRQTLGQGPEFLTYFQNEAQLEKSRLLSDRFSAERPKGSFSTLEIQRTEQGDSAMYLCASSRSGGGDTQYFGPGTRLTVL.

Only one count was recorded for this clonotype. The chain has TRBV2 and TRBJ2-1; D remains unclear. The CDR3 is 13 residues long. Per the germline V gene, CDR1 is SNHLY and CDR2 is FYNNEI. Trimming cost V 4 bases and J 8 bases, with 12 bases left between them. DNA for the CDR3: TGTGCCAGCAGTGTCGAAGTAGCCGATGAGCAGTTCTTC. It codes for CASSVEVADEQFF.

This chain links TRBV14 with TRBJ2-4; D could derive from TRBD1 or TRBD2 (5 bases each). V lost 0 bases, J lost 13 bases, and 13 bases lay in between. The CDR3 runs 13 residues. CDR1 is SGHDN, CDR2 FVKESK, per germline. CDR3 sequence (DNA): TGTGCCAGCAGCCAAGACGACTGGGGGATCCAGTACTTC. Translating gives CASSQDDWGIQYF.

This clonotype was observed a few times. V is TRBV6-6 and J is TRBJ2-1; D might be TRBD2 (6 bases). CDR3 length: 14 residues. The V gene's germline CDR1 is MNHNY and CDR2 SVGAGI (reference sequence). Trimming left V 3 bases short and J 12 bases short, with 18 bases between. The CDR3 protein is CASSYSGTPEGQFF. CDR3 DNA: TGTGCCAGCAGTTATTCCGGGACTCCAGAGGGGCAGTTCTTC.

Worth noting for this clonotype: At one boundary the junction diverges from the germline segment, which might be a read error. V usage is TRBV10-3 and J usage is TRBJ2-6, with D perhaps TRBD2 (6 bases). The CDR3 loop spans 17 amino acids. Germline-derived CDR1 and CDR2 are ENHRY and SYGVKD. The CDR3 nucleotides read TGTGCCATCATGGCGGCCAGGGCGGGATCTGGGGCCAACGTCCTGAATTTC. This encodes CAIMAARAGSGANVLNF.

With regard to this clonotype: This may come from a read error, since a much larger clone is one base off. The rearrangement links TRBV20-1 to TRBJ2-3; D could derive from TRBD1 or TRBD2 (5 bases each). The CDR3 totals 13 residues. Germline V gene sequence: CDR1 DFQATT, CDR2 SNEGSKA (reference sequence). The CDR3 nucleotides read TGCAGTGCTAGTACCGGGACCACAGATGCGCAGTATTTT. It yields the protein CSASTGTTDAQYF.

This chain joins TRBV20-1 and TRBJ2-7; 9 bases agree with TRBD1. J lost 1 base, V lost 3 bases, and 7 bases had no gene match. The length of the CDR3 is 15 residues. Looked up from germline, CDR1 is DFQATT and CDR2 is SNEGSKA (reference sequence). The DNA for the CDR3 is TGCAGTGCTAGCGGCCTGGACAGGGGATCCTACGAGCAGTACTTC. Protein sequence: CSASGLDRGSYEQYF.

The chain employs TRBV4-2 and TRBJ1-2, with 8 bases identical to TRBD1. Germline CDR1 is LGHNA and CDR2 is YNFKEQ. The CDR3 covers 17 residues. Trimming removed 5 bases from V and 8 bases from J; junction bases left unmatched: 19. The CDR3 spells CASSKRMDRDLFNGYTF. The CDR3 nucleotides are TGTGCCAGCAGCAAGAGGATGGACAGGGACCTATTTAACGGCTACACCTTC.